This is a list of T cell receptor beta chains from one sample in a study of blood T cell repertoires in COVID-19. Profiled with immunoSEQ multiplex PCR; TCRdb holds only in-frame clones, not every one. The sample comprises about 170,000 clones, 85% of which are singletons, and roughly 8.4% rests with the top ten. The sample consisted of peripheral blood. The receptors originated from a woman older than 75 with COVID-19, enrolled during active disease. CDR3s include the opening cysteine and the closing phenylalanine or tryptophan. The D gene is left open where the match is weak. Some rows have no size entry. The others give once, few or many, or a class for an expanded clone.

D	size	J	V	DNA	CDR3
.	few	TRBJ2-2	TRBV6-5	TGTGCCAGCAGAGAGGGCACCGGGGAGCTGTTTTTT	CASREGTGELFF
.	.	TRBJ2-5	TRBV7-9	TGTGCCAGCAGCTTAATGTATGAGACCCAGTACTTC	CASSLMYETQYF
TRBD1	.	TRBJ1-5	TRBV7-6	TGTGCCAGCAGCTTAGTCCCGGGACAGGGGGTCAATCAGCCCCAGCATTTT	CASSLVPGQGVNQPQHF
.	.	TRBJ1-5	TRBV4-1	TGCGCCAGCAGCCAAGAAACGGGTTTCAATCAGCCCCAGCATTTT	CASSQETGFNQPQHF
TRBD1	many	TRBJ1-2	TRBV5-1	TGCGCCAGCAGACCACAGGGGTCGCTCTATGGCTACACCTTC	CASRPQGSLYGYTF
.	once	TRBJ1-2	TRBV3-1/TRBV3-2	TGTGCCAGCAGCAAAGGGCGGAGTTTATCCTACACCTTC	CASSKGRSLSYTF
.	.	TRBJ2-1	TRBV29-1	TGCAGCGCAAGTAGCAATGAGCAGTTCTTC	CSASSNEQFF
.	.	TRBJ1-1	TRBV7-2	TGTGCCAGCAGCCCTCACATGAACACTGAAGCTTTCTTT	CASSPHMNTEAFF
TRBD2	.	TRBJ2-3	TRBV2	TGTGCCAGCAGTAAAATGACTAGCGGGGGGGATACGCAGTATTTT	CASSKMTSGGDTQYF
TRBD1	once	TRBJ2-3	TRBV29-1	TGCAGCGCAGAAAGGGTGTTGGACAGGGCCGCAGATACGCAGTATTTT	CSAERVLDRAADTQYF
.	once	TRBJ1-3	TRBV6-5	TGTGCCAGCAGTTACTCTGGAGGGTTCTCTGGAAACACCATATATTTT	CASSYSGGFSGNTIYF
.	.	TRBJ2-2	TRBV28	TGTGCCAGCAGTACTCGGTCTAGGAGGACCGGGGAGCTGTTTTTT	CASSTRSRRTGELFF
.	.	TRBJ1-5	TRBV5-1	TGCGCCAGCAGCTTGGACGGTAATCAGCCCCAGCATTTT	CASSLDGNQPQHF
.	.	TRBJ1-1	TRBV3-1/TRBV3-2	TGTGCCAGCAGCCAATCCGGGGCCGGGAGCACTGAAGCTTTCTTT	CASSQSGAGSTEAFF
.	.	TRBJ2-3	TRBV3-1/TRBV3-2	TGTGCCAGCAGCCTCCCTTCCGGCACAGATACGCAGTATTTT	CASSLPSGTDTQYF
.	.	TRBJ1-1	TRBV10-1	TGCGCCAGCAGTGAAACAGGGACTGAAGCTTTCTTT	CASSETGTEAFF
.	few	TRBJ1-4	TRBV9	TGTGCCAGCAGCGTAGCGGGATCAACTAATGAAAAACTGTTTTTT	CASSVAGSTNEKLFF
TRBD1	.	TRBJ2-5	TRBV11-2	TGTGCCAGCAGCTACCGGAGGGACAGGGTTCGGTCCGGAGAGACCCAGTACTTC	CASSYRRDRVRSGETQYF
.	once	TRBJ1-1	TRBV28	TGTGCCAGCAGTTTGACCAGGGTGCCCACTGAAGCTTTCTTT	CASSLTRVPTEAFF
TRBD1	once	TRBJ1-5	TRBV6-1	TGTGCCAGCAGTGAGGCCGGACAGGACAATCAGCCCCAGCATTTT	CASSEAGQDNQPQHF
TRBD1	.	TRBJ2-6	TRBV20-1	TGCAGTGCTAGTGACAGGGGGTCTGGGGCCAACGTCCTGACTTTC	CSASDRGSGANVLTF
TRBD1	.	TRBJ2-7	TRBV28	TGTGCCAGCAGTCCGGGACAGGTTCGGGAGCAGTACTTC	CASSPGQVREQYF
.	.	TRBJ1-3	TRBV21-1	TGTGCCAAACCCGGGAATGGAGTCTCTGGAAACACCATATATTTT	CAKPGNGVSGNTIYF
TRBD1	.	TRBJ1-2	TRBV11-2	TGTGCCAGCAGCCAGTTTACAGGGGTCTTGGTTAATGGCTACACCTTC	CASSQFTGVLVNGYTF
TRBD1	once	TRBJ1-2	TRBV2	TGTGCCAGCAGTGCCTCTTTGACAGGGAACTATGGCTACACCTTC	CASSASLTGNYGYTF
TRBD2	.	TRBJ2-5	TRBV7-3	TGTGCCAGCAGCGCCACAGCGGGGCATGTGGAGACCCAGTACTTC	CASSATAGHVETQYF
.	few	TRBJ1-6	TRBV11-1	TGTGCCAGCAGCTTCACAGGGAACTCACCCCTCCACTTT	CASSFTGNSPLHF
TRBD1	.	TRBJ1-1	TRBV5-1	TGCGCCAGCAGCTGGACGGAGGGGGCGATCACTGAAGCTTTCTTT	CASSWTEGAITEAFF
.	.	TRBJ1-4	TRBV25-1	TGTGCCAGCAGTGCGACAGCCTCTAATGAAAAACTGTTTTTT	CASSATASNEKLFF
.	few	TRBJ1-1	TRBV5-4	TGTGCCAGCTCCCCATCATCGACAGGCCCGAACACTGAAGCTTTCTTT	CASSPSSTGPNTEAFF
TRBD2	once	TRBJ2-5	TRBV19	TGTGCCAGTAGCCGCGGGGGAGCGGCAGTGGGGCAAGAGACCCAGTACTTC	CASSRGGAAVGQETQYF
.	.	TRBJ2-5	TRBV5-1	TGCGCCAGCAGCTTCGACGGATCGACTGGGGAGACCCAGTACTTC	CASSFDGSTGETQYF
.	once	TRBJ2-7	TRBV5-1	TGCGCCAGCAGCTTGGGGGTCCAACCAGGCTACGAGCAGTACTTC	CASSLGVQPGYEQYF
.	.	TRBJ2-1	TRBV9	TGTGCCAGCAGCCCCACGACAGCGTACAATGAGCAGTTCTTC	CASSPTTAYNEQFF
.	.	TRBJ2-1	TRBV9	TGTGCCAGCAGCCCTTTCACTAGTCGCCCCCACAATGAGCAGTTCTTC	CASSPFTSRPHNEQFF
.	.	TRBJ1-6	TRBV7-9	TGTGCCAGCAGCCCGTTGGGCCCCAATAATTCACCCCTCCACTTT	CASSPLGPNNSPLHF
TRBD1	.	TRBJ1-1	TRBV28	TGTGCCAGCAGTTTAAGGGAGGGCAGGGGGCACACTGAAGCTTTCTTT	CASSLREGRGHTEAFF